The clone carrying this TCR beta chain has just one count. Its antigen is unknown. PCR primers comprised 60 Vbeta and 13 Jbeta primers. Profiling relied on immunoSEQ multiplex PCR, and the TCRdb table lists in-frame clones only, not all of them. Among under 200,000 clones listed, 60% to 85% were seen once. This sample stems from a study of cytomegalovirus exposure and HLA in healthy donors. Study-wide findings and caveats: Among immune exposure information, only CMV serostatus was available. Some public TCRs appeared in many individuals, while most sequences were rare.

V was pared by 5 bases and J by 10 bases, with 29 bases between. Germline lookup yields CDR1 GTSNPN and CDR2 SVGIG (reference sequence). This CDR3 has 16 residues. This rearrangement joins TRBV30 to TRBJ1-1; tentative D call: TRBD1 (5 bases). This clonotype was obtained from a man between 40 and 49 years old in good health and CMV-seronegative. Material for sequencing was PBMCs. The CDR3 coding sequence is TGTGCCTGGTATGGCGGGGGTCGAAGACTAACAAGCGGAGCTTTCTTT. Amino acid sequence: CAWYGGGRRLTSGAFF.